What follows are 17 T cell receptor beta chains derived from one specimen sequenced in a study of OX40 agonist ivuxolimab in advanced cancers. Assay used: immunoSEQ multiplex PCR; TCRdb lists only in-frame clones, some missing. This sample has 60,000 to 100,000 clones; 85% to 95% occur once, and the top ten carry more than 9.5%. The specimen comprised CD4+ or CD8+ T cells sorted from blood, sampled in a trial of the OX40 agonist ivuxolimab. The receptor set was obtained from an adult with an advanced solid tumor such as melanoma, head and neck, liver or kidney cancer.

Here the CDR3 reads CASSLVVRGTYEQYF. The CDR3 nucleotides are TGTGCCAGCAGCTTAGTGGTCAGGGGTACCTACGAGCAGTACTTC. The chain recombines TRBV7-9 with TRBJ2-7, with a tentative D call TRBD1 (6 bases). Trimming took 1 base from V and 2 from J, leaving 12 bases between them. This CDR3 is 15 amino acids long. From germline, CDR1 is SEHNR and CDR2 FQNEAQ (reference sequence).

V gene TRBV5-1 combines with J gene TRBJ1-1; 9 positions agree with TRBD1. CDR3 length equals 15 residues. Germline CDR1 reads SGHRS; CDR2 reads YFSETQ. V gave up 5 bases and J gave up 2 bases; unmatched junction bases: 7. CDR3 residues: CASRRTGAGNTEAFF. The CDR3 region has the DNA TGCGCCAGCAGGCGGACAGGGGCGGGAAACACTGAAGCTTTCTTT.

The J gene is TRBJ2-2, the V gene TRBV30; D might be TRBD1 or TRBD2, each matching 5 bases. Germline lookup yields CDR1 GTSNPN and CDR2 SVGIG (reference sequence). CDR3 size: 13 residues. The V end was cut by 7 bases, the J end by 7 bases, with 16 bases between. The CDR3 loop reads CALGPTGHGELFF. CDR3 sequence (DNA): TGTGCCTTGGGCCCTACGGGGCACGGGGAGCTGTTTTTT. Drawing the rest from reference TRBV30 and TRBJ2-2, the complete variable domain is SQTIHQWPATLVQPVGSPLSLECTVEGTSNPNLYWYRQAAGRGLQLLFYSVGIGQISSEVPQNLSASRPQDRQFILSSKKLLLSDSGFYLCALGPTGHGELFFGEGSRLTVL.

The CDR3 spells CASSSWGGFEQYF. CDR3 coding DNA: TGTGCCAGCAGCTCATGGGGGGGCTTCGAGCAGTACTTC. The J gene is TRBJ2-7, the V gene TRBV11-2; D is possibly TRBD2 (7 bases). The CDR3 is made up of 13 amino acids. Germline V gene lookup returns CDR1 SGHAT and CDR2 FQNNGV. Trimming cost V 4 bases and J 6 bases, with 13 bases left between them.

This chain uses TRBV30 with TRBJ1-2; TRBD1 might be the D (6 bases). V was pared by 5 bases and J by 6 bases, with 13 bases between. Germline CDR1 GTSNPN, CDR2 SVGIG (reference sequence). CDR3 size: 12 residues. The CDR3 coding sequence is TGTGCCTGGTCTACTACAGGGAATGGCTACACCTTC. It codes for CAWSTTGNGYTF.

The chain employs TRBV4-1 and TRBJ2-7; tentatively, D is TRBD1 (6 bases). Trimming took 2 bases from V and 4 from J, leaving 15 bases between them. Germline CDR1 and CDR2: MGHRA and YSYEKL. The CDR3 consists of 15 residues. Here the CDR3 reads CASSQQAGDGYEQYF. The CDR3 region has the DNA TGCGCCAGCAGCCAACAGGCAGGGGATGGGTACGAGCAGTACTTC.

The gene calls are TRBV21-1 and TRBJ1-5; the tabulated D call, TRBD1, remains unverified against the DNA. TRBV21-1 is annotated as a pseudogene. This CDR3 is 22 amino acids long. CDR3 coding DNA: TGTGCCAGCAGCAAAGAGGATAGGGGTGCCGGGACAGGGGGATTGTGCAATCAGCCCCAGCATTTT. Protein sequence: CASSKEDRGAGTGGLCNQPQHF.

The CDR3 sequence: CASSSGTDTEAFF. The CDR3 bases are TGTGCCAGCAGCTCAGGGACAGACACTGAAGCTTTCTTT. The J gene is TRBJ1-1, the V gene TRBV5-6, with TRBD1 matching over 7 bases. Germline loops: CDR1 SGHDT, CDR2 YYEEEE. Trimming took 3 bases from V and 3 from J; bases not matched to a gene: 2. CDR3 length equals 13 residues.

The chain carries TRBV7-9 and TRBJ1-4; D is uncertain. The CDR3 is made up of 13 amino acids. Trimming pared 3 bases from V and 10 bases from J, leaving 12 bases between. Germline lookup yields CDR1 SEHNR and CDR2 FQNEAQ (reference sequence). CDR3 nucleotides: TGTGCCAGCAGCTTCGAGGTGGCGGGAAAACTGTTTTTT. Translated: CASSFEVAGKLFF.

The rearrangement uses TRBV7-7 and TRBJ2-7; 8 bases fit TRBD2. V gave up 5 bases and J gave up 1 base; unmatched junction bases: 4. The germline gives CDR1 SSHAT, CDR2 FNYEAQ (reference sequence). CDR3 length equals 14 residues. The CDR3 coding sequence is TGTGCCAGCAGCCCGCGGGGGGTTTCCTACGAGCAGTACTTC. It encodes CASSPRGVSYEQYF. The whole variable domain, filled in from reference TRBV7-7 and TRBJ2-7, reads GAGVSQSPRYKVTKRGQDVTLRCDPISSHATLYWYQQALGQGPEFLTYFNYEAQPDKSGLPSDRFSAERPEGSISTLTIQRTEQRDSAMYRCASSPRGVSYEQYFGPGTRLTVT.

The V gene is TRBV10-2, the J gene TRBJ2-3; a possible D gene is TRBD2 (6 bases). CDR1 is WSHSY and CDR2 is SAAADI in the germline V gene. Trimming pared 9 bases from V and 0 bases from J, leaving 13 bases between. This CDR3 contains 14 residues. The CDR3 region is CASGTPSSTDTQYF. In nucleotides, the CDR3 is TGCGCCAGTGGGACTCCCTCTAGCACAGATACGCAGTATTTT.

Turning to this clone: The sample carries other DNA sequences with the same CDR3. The chain recombines TRBV5-1 with TRBJ2-1; D remains ambiguous. The CDR3 runs 13 residues. With 0 bases removed from V and 5 bases from J, the gap between germline ends came to 6 bases. The germline CDR1 and CDR2 sequences are SGHRS and YFSETQ. The CDR3 DNA follows: TGCGCCAGCAGCTTGGCCGGCAACAATGAGCAGTTCTTC. Translating it yields CASSLAGNNEQFF.

The chain is built from TRBV5-5 and TRBJ1-4; a possible D gene is TRBD1 (6 bases). The germline gives CDR1 SGHKS, CDR2 YYEKEE (reference sequence). The CDR3 runs 13 residues. The V gene lost 5 bases and the J gene lost 12 bases, with 17 bases spanning the gap. The CDR3 DNA reads as TGTGCCAGCAGTCTCGGGGGCGCCGGGCAACTGTTTTTT. This gives the protein CASSLGGAGQLFF.

V gene TRBV7-6 combines with J gene TRBJ2-7, with D possibly being TRBD1 or TRBD2 (5 bases each). The CDR3 has 16 residues. The germline CDR1 and CDR2 sequences are SGHVS and FNYEAQ. The V gene lost 5 bases and the J gene lost 2 bases, with 19 bases spanning the gap. CDR3 residues: CASSGRDGSPPYEQYF. The DNA for the CDR3 is TGTGCCAGCAGCGGACGGGACGGATCCCCCCCCTACGAGCAGTACTTC.

The chain couples TRBV7-3 to TRBJ1-2; 12 positions agree with TRBD1. The CDR3 is 15 amino acids. In germline, CDR1 is SGHTA, CDR2 FQGTGA. J gave up 4 bases and V 5 bases, and 5 bases lay outside the gene matches. DNA for the CDR3: TGTGCCAGCAGCCAGGGACAGGGGGCGGGCTATGGCTACACCTTC. Protein product: CASSQGQGAGYGYTF.

This chain joins TRBV2 and TRBJ2-7; 9 nucleotides align to TRBD1. CDR3 length: 15 amino acids. The germline V gene has CDR1 SNHLY and CDR2 FYNNEI. The trim removed 0 bases at V and 4 bases at J, leaving 4 bases unmatched. As DNA, the CDR3 is TGTGCCAGCAGTGAAGCCTGGGACAGGGTATACGAGCAGTACTTC. Protein sequence: CASSEAWDRVYEQYF.

The CDR3 DNA reads as TGTGCCTGGATCGGGACAGGGGTAAGGCAGCCCCAGCATTTT. It codes for CAWIGTGVRQPQHF. The chain links TRBV30 to TRBJ1-5; 10 bases map to TRBD1. Germline V gives CDR1 GTSNPN, CDR2 SVGIG (reference sequence). This CDR3 contains 14 residues. Unmatched junction bases numbered 7, after V lost 4 bases and J lost 7 bases.